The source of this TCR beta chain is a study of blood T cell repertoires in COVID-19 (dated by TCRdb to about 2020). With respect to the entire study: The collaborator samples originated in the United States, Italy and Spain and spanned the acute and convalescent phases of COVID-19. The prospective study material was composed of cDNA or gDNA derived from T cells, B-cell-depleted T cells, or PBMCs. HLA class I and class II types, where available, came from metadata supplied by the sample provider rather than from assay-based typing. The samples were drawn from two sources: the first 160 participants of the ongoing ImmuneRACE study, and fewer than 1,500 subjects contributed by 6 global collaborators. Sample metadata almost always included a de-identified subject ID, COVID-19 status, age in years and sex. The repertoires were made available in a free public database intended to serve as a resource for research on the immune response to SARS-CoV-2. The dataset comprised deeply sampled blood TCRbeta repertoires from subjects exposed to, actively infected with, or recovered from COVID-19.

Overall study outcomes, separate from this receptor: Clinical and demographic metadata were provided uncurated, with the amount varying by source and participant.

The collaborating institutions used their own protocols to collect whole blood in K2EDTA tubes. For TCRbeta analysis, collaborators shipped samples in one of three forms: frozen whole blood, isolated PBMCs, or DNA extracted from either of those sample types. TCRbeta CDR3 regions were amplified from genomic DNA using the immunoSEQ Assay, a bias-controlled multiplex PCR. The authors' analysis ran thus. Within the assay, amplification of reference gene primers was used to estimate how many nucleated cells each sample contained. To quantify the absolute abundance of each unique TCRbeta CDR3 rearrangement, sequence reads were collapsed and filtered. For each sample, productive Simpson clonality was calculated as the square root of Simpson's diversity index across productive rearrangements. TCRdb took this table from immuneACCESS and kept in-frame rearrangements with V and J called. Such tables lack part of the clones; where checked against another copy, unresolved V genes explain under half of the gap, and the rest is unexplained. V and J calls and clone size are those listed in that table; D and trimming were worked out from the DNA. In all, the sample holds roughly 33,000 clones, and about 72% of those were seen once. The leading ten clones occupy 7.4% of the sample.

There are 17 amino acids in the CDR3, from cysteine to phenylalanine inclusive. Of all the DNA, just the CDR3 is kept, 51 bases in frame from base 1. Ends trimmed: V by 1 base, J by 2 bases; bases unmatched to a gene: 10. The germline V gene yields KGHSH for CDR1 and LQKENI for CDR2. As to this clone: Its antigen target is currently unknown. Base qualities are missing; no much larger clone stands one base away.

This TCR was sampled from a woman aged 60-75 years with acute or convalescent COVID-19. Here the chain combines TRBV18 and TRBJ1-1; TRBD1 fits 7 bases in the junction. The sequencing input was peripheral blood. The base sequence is TGTGCCAGCTCACCACGAATTTGGACAGGACAAAACACTGAAGCTTTCTTT. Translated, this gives CASSPRIWTGQNTEAFF.